The 29 T cell receptor beta chains in this list originate from one sample, sequenced in a study of blood T cell repertoires in COVID-19. Measured with immunoSEQ multiplex PCR; TCRdb has only the in-frame clones, and not every one. The data contain approximately 22,000 clones, roughly four fifths of them singletons. The sequencing sample was made of peripheral blood. The receptors shown here come from a human donor in a cohort sampled during active or convalescent COVID-19.

The chain combines TRBV5-5 with TRBJ1-6; D might be TRBD1 (6 bases). The CDR3 spans 15 residues. Between the trimmed V and J ends, which lost 4 bases and 8 bases, there was a span of 16 bases. Germline V gene data show CDR1 as SGHKS and CDR2 as YYEKEE (reference sequence). CDR3 sequence (DNA): TGTGCCAGCAGCCTCGATCAGGGGCAATATTCACCCCTCCACTTT. Protein: CASSLDQGQYSPLHF.

Only one count was recorded for this clone. The chain couples TRBV27 to TRBJ1-2; 7 nucleotides agree with TRBD1. Germline V CDR1 and CDR2: MNHEY, SMNVEV (reference sequence). The V gene end was trimmed by 8 bases and the J gene end by 4 bases; junction bases not matched to a gene: 10. This CDR3 comprises 14 residues. The CDR3 DNA sequence: TGTGCCAGCGGTCCCGGGACAGCCCTCTATGGCTACACCTTC. Its protein is CASGPGTALYGYTF.

This clone has a count of ten or more. V and J are TRBV7-9 and TRBJ2-3; 11 bases map to TRBD2. The CDR3 has 17 residues. V trimming: 2 bases; J trimming: 0 bases; junction bases outside the gene matches: 4. From germline, CDR1 is SEHNR and CDR2 FQNEAQ (reference sequence). The CDR3 here is CASSLSRTSGSTDTQYF. CDR3 sequence (DNA): TGTGCCAGCAGCTTATCGCGGACTAGCGGGAGCACAGATACGCAGTATTTT. The full variable domain, its missing parts supplied by reference TRBV7-9 and TRBJ2-3, is DTGVSQNPRHKITKRGQNVTFRCDPISEHNRLYWYRQTLGQGPEFLTYFQNEAQLEKSRLLSDRFSAERPKGSFSTLEIQRTEQGDSAMYLCASSLSRTSGSTDTQYFGPGTRLTVL.

V gene TRBV18 combines with J gene TRBJ2-3; 10 nucleotides agree with TRBD2. CDR3 length: 17 amino acids. The trim removed 3 bases at V and 2 bases at J, leaving 8 bases unmatched. Germline lookup yields CDR1 KGHSH and CDR2 LQKENI. The CDR3 DNA reads TGTGCCAGCTCACCGATGCTTAGCGGGAGGAACACAGATACGCAGTATTTT. Residues: CASSPMLSGRNTDTQYF.

The rearrangement uses TRBV19 and TRBJ1-2, with D possibly matching TRBD1 (5 bases). V lost 6 bases and J 1 base, leaving 12 bases between the germline ends. The CDR3 is 14 residues long. Germline assignment: CDR1 LNHDA and CDR2 SQIVND (reference sequence). This chain's CDR3 is CASSPRVDNYGYTF. In nucleotides, the CDR3 is TGTGCCAGTAGCCCCAGGGTGGATAACTATGGCTACACCTTC. The entire variable domain, with the rest obtained from reference TRBV19 and TRBJ1-2, is as follows: DGGITQSPKYLFRKEGQNVTLSCEQNLNHDAMYWYRQDPGQGLRLIYYSQIVNDFQKGDIAEGYSVSREKKESFPLTVTSAQKNPTAFYLCASSPRVDNYGYTFGSGTRLTVV.

The chain couples TRBV3-1 (or the pseudogene TRBV3-2) to TRBJ2-7; 7 bases fit TRBD1. After removal of 0 bases from V and 3 bases from J, the junction contained 8 bases not matched to a gene. CDR1 and CDR2 (germline): LGHDT, YNNKEL (reference sequence). The CDR3 is made up of 16 amino acids. The CDR3 nucleotides are TGTGCCAGCAGCCAAGATGCGGTGACAGGGATCTACGAGCAGTACTTC. Translating it yields CASSQDAVTGIYEQYF.

This chain joins TRBV5-1 and TRBJ1-4, with 7 positions matching TRBD1. Trimming removed 5 bases from V and 0 bases from J; junction bases left unmatched: 4. The CDR3 is 15 residues long. The germline CDR1 and CDR2 sequences are SGHRS and YFSETQ. The CDR3 DNA reads TGCGCCAGCAGTAAAACAGGGGCAACTAATGAAAAACTGTTTTTT. Translating gives CASSKTGATNEKLFF.

The J gene is TRBJ1-1, the V gene TRBV5-8, with D perhaps matching TRBD1 (5 bases). Germline V gene sequence: CDR1 SGHTS, CDR2 YDEGEE. There are 16 residues in the CDR3. V was clipped by 1 base and J by 6 bases, with 19 bases between them. CDR3 DNA: TGTGCCAGCAGCTTGTACATACCCTCCAAAGGGGCTGAAGCTTTCTTT. This gives the protein CASSLYIPSKGAEAFF.

The chain has TRBV3-1 (or the pseudogene TRBV3-2) and TRBJ2-5; TRBD1 agrees at 7 bases. The CDR3 has 16 amino acids. J lost 5 bases, V lost 4 bases, and 13 bases had no gene match. The germline V gene has CDR1 LGHDT and CDR2 YNNKEL (reference sequence). Written as DNA, the CDR3 is TGTGCCAGCAGCCCGGAGACGACAGGGCGGTGGGAGACCCAGTACTTC. Its protein product is CASSPETTGRWETQYF.

V is TRBV16 and J is TRBJ1-5; 12 nucleotides align to TRBD1. The CDR3 is 20 residues long. After removal of 4 bases from V and 2 bases from J, the junction contained 15 bases not matched to a gene. CDR1 KGHSY and CDR2 FQNENV come from the germline V gene. The CDR3 bases are TGTGCCAGCAGCCCAACCCTACAGGGACAGGGGGCGAGAGGCAATCAGCCCCAGCATTTT. It yields the protein CASSPTLQGQGARGNQPQHF.

The rearrangement joins TRBV7-2 to TRBJ1-2; D is possibly TRBD1 (6 bases). Germline V gene data show CDR1 as SGHTA and CDR2 as FQGNSA. Trimming left V 5 bases short and J 2 bases short, with 18 bases between. The CDR3 sequence is 16 residues long. CDR3 bases: TGTGCCAGCAGCCAAGGGGGATTGAGCCTAAACTATGGCTACACCTTC. This translates into CASSQGGLSLNYGYTF.

The rearrangement links TRBV5-5 to TRBJ2-3; possibly TRBD1 for D (6 bases). This CDR3 region has 16 residues. Trimming took 3 bases from V and 2 from J, leaving 16 bases between them. Germline-derived CDR1 and CDR2 are SGHKS and YYEKEE (reference sequence). CDR3 sequence reads: CASSSSSRGHTDTQYF. In DNA form, the CDR3 reads TGTGCCAGCAGCTCTTCCTCCAGGGGCCACACAGATACGCAGTATTTT.

The chain is built from TRBV6-5 and TRBJ1-6, with D uncertain. This CDR3 is built from 13 residues. The V end was cut by 7 bases, the J end by 3 bases, with 7 bases between. Per germline, CDR1 MNHEY and CDR2 SVGAGI. Here the CDR3 reads CASTPGYNSPLHF. The CDR3 nucleotides read TGTGCCAGCACCCCGGGCTATAATTCACCCCTCCACTTT.

The chain combines TRBV6-6 with TRBJ2-7; 9 bases line up with TRBD2. Germline V gene sequence: CDR1 MNHNY, CDR2 SVGAGI (reference sequence). V shed 5 bases and J 3 bases; nucleotides not matched to a gene: 8. This CDR3 has 15 residues. CDR3 protein: CASSAVASGDYEQYF. CDR3 bases: TGTGCCAGCAGTGCCGTGGCTAGCGGGGACTACGAGCAGTACTTC.

This clone is labeled as medium-sized (0.01 to 0.1%). The CDR3 loop is CASSFGAAGEQFF. The CDR3 DNA sequence: TGTGCCAGCAGTTTTGGGGCAGCGGGTGAGCAGTTCTTC. The rearrangement links TRBV28 to TRBJ2-1, with D possibly being TRBD2 (6 bases). V dropped 3 bases and J dropped 9 bases, with 12 bases sitting between them. Germline CDR1 reads MDHEN; CDR2 reads SYDVKM. The CDR3 has 13 amino acids.

In this sample, this clone turned up a few times. The chain couples TRBV6-5 to TRBJ1-1; D gene ambiguous. Per germline, CDR1 MNHEY and CDR2 SVGAGI. V lost 6 bases and J 0 bases, leaving 14 bases between the germline ends. This CDR3 is 15 amino acids long. CDR3 sequence: CASRSFIVMNTEAFF. DNA of the CDR3: TGTGCCAGCAGGAGCTTCATAGTTATGAACACTGAAGCTTTCTTT.

V and J are TRBV10-3 and TRBJ1-2, with D hard to call. Trimming pared 0 bases from V and 4 bases from J, leaving 12 bases between. The CDR3 length is 15 residues. Germline-derived CDR1 and CDR2 are ENHRY and SYGVKD. The CDR3 nucleotides are TGTGCCATCAGTGAGTCGACCGGAGGATTCTATGGCTACACCTTC. Encoded protein: CAISESTGGFYGYTF.

The CDR3, as DNA: TGTGCCAGCAGCGACAGGGGTCCCTACGAGCAGTACTTC. Its translation is CASSDRGPYEQYF. V usage is TRBV7-9 and J usage is TRBJ2-7, with 8 bases identical to TRBD1. Germline-derived CDR1 and CDR2 are SEHNR and FQNEAQ (reference sequence). With 5 bases clipped from V and 2 bases from J, the junction kept 2 bases outside the gene matches. The CDR3 has 13 amino acids.

The CDR3 bases are TGCGCCAGCAGCTTCCGGGAGCTGGGGGACACTGAAGCTTTCTTT. It yields the protein CASSFRELGDTEAFF. This chain links TRBV5-1 with TRBJ1-1; weak D call: TRBD1 (5 bases). Germline V gene lookup returns CDR1 SGHRS and CDR2 YFSETQ. Trimming shortened V by 2 bases and J by 3 bases, and 14 bases separated the two germline ends. The CDR3 totals 15 residues.

The chain uses TRBV28 and TRBJ1-2; D uncertain. Germline loops: CDR1 MDHEN, CDR2 SYDVKM. The CDR3 extends over 13 amino acids. V lost 8 bases, J lost 5 bases, and 15 bases lay in between. The CDR3 coding sequence is TGTGCCAGCCATGACAAGGATGGTTATGGCTACACCTTC. Its translation is CASHDKDGYGYTF.

The chain joins TRBV27 to TRBJ1-3, with D possibly being TRBD1 (5 bases). The germline V gene has CDR1 MNHEY and CDR2 SMNVEV (reference sequence). V was shortened by 6 bases and J by 4 bases, with 10 bases between the two germline ends. The length of the CDR3 is 13 residues. The CDR3 spells CASRSGAGNTIYF. The CDR3 DNA follows: TGTGCCAGCAGAAGCGGGGCAGGAAACACCATATATTTT.

The genes are TRBV2 and TRBJ1-2; possibly TRBD1 for D (5 bases). CDR3 length: 11 amino acids. Germline lookup yields CDR1 SNHLY and CDR2 FYNNEI. V shed 8 bases and J shed 9 bases, with 13 bases lying between them. The CDR3 DNA reads as TGTGCCAGCGGGCAGGGCTTAAGCTACACCTTC. It encodes CASGQGLSYTF.

V and J are TRBV5-1 and TRBJ2-5, with TRBD2 matching 8 bases. The CDR3 loop spans 12 amino acids. The germline V gene encodes CDR1 SGHRS and CDR2 YFSETQ. V shed 0 bases and J 13 bases; nucleotides not matched to a gene: 5. The CDR3 DNA sequence: TGCGCCAGCAGCTTGGCGAGCGGGGGCACGTACTTC. This sequence encodes CASSLASGGTYF.

The chain carries TRBV28 and TRBJ1-4, with D possibly matching TRBD1 (5 bases). Trimming took 7 bases from V and 6 from J, leaving 18 bases between them. Germline V gives CDR1 MDHEN, CDR2 SYDVKM. This CDR3 has 15 residues. The CDR3 sequence: CASTDPGTGDEKLFF. The CDR3 DNA follows: TGTGCCAGCACCGATCCAGGGACTGGAGATGAAAAACTGTTTTTT.

The genes are TRBV11-2 and TRBJ2-2, with 8 positions matching TRBD1. Germline trimming cut 0 bases from V and 6 bases from J; bases unmatched to any gene: 3. This CDR3 has 15 residues. Per the germline V gene, CDR1 is SGHAT and CDR2 is FQNNGV. The CDR3 DNA reads as TGTGCCAGCAGCTTAGAAGGGACAGGAGCCGGGGAGCTGTTTTTT. The encoded protein is CASSLEGTGAGELFF. Drawing the rest from reference TRBV11-2 and TRBJ2-2, the complete variable domain is EAGVAQSPRYKIIEKRQSVAFWCNPISGHATLYWYQQILGQGPKLLIQFQNNGVVDDSQLPKDRFSAERLKGVDSTLKIQPAKLEDSAVYLCASSLEGTGAGELFFGEGSRLTVL.

The gene calls are TRBV2 and TRBJ1-2; D not certain. The CDR3 is 12 amino acids. CDR1 and CDR2 (germline): SNHLY, FYNNEI. The V and J ends lost 6 bases and 4 bases respectively, with 9 bases between them. The CDR3 DNA sequence: TGTGCCAGCAGCTATGCCCCCTATGGCTACACCTTC. Translated, it gives CASSYAPYGYTF.

This clone has more than one count but fewer than ten. The rearrangement links TRBV30 to TRBJ2-7; D remains unclear. The V and J ends lost 0 bases and 4 bases respectively, with 7 bases between them. Germline CDR1 is GTSNPN and CDR2 is SVGIG (reference sequence). The CDR3 runs 12 residues. CDR3 bases: TGTGCCTGGAGTGTACGCCAGTACGAGCAGTACTTC. The encoded protein is CAWSVRQYEQYF.

CDR3 DNA sequence: TGTGCCAGCAGTTTATTCCTCACAGGGCTGAACACTGAAGCTTTCTTT. Its protein product is CASSLFLTGLNTEAFF. The chain combines TRBV27 with TRBJ1-1; TRBD1 might be the D (6 bases). Between the trimmed V and J ends, which lost 1 base and 0 bases, there was a span of 12 bases. CDR1 and CDR2 from the germline V gene are MNHEY and SMNVEV (reference sequence). The CDR3 contains 16 residues.

V and J are TRBV19 and TRBJ1-2; D is ambiguous. V lost 3 bases to trimming and J lost 1 base, with 12 bases between them. CDR3 length equals 15 residues. Germline CDR1 and CDR2: LNHDA and SQIVND (reference sequence). In nucleotides, the CDR3 is TGTGCCAGTAGTATTGGGTCCGGACTTAACTATGGCTACACCTTC. Its protein product is CASSIGSGLNYGYTF.